This TCR beta chain was found in a study of T cells after yellow fever vaccination. CDR3 length: 16 amino acids. V lost 6 bases and J lost 0, with 15 bases in between. Regarding this clonotype: Its cognate antigen is unknown.

Overall study results and limits: Clones that expanded after primary vaccination mostly reappeared after the booster (approximately 96% CD4, approximately 89% CD8).

The study made its TCR cDNA through 5'RACE template switching. That step introduced a universal primer site along with UMIs. TCRdb recomputed calls from the 5' RACE reads with MiXCR, one row per CDR3 protein. Here the sample spans some 600,000 distinct CDR3 sequences, less than 20% being singletons. The TCR comes from a man aged 18 to 29 who received the YFV17D yellow fever vaccine. The source material was PBMCs, sampled 5 to 6 days after the first yellow fever vaccination. This chain uses TRBV12-3 or TRBV12-4 with TRBJ2-1, with TRBD2 as a possible D gene (7 bases). CDR3 amino acids: CASRGGRGSSYNEQFF. CDR3 coding DNA: TGTGCCAGCAGGGGGGGGAGGGGGAGCTCCTACAATGAGCAGTTCTTC.